The 24 T cell receptor beta chains presented below share a single source sample, sequenced in a study of control samples from healthy donors and cancer patients (dated by TCRdb to the early 2020s). The library was prepared using the immunoSEQ multiplex PCR assay. Held by TCRdb, this immuneACCESS table contains in-frame sequences only and omits some clones. Under half of the omission traces to an unresolved V gene where checked; the cause of the rest is unknown. For this sample the table gives 100,000 to 150,000 clones, of which about 90% were detected only once. The ten largest make up roughly 1.9% of the sample. Sequencing was done on a sample of blood. All receptors derive from a man aged 18-30 years in good health.

The chain couples TRBV5-1 to TRBJ2-7; TRBD1 or TRBD2 may be the D gene (5 bases each). There are 15 residues in the CDR3. CDR1 is SGHRS and CDR2 is YFSETQ in the germline V gene. The V gene lost 4 bases and the J gene lost 3 bases, with 17 bases spanning the gap. CDR3 region: CASSPEAGRDYEQYF. The CDR3 DNA reads as TGCGCCAGCAGCCCGGAGGCAGGGAGAGACTACGAGCAGTACTTC.

The J gene is TRBJ1-3, the V gene TRBV30; D unresolved. CDR3 length: 15 amino acids. Germline V CDR1 and CDR2: GTSNPN, SVGIG (reference sequence). The V end was cut by 3 bases, the J end by 0 bases, with 12 bases between. The CDR3 sequence: CAWSLAGVSGNTIYF. The CDR3 coding sequence is TGTGCCTGGAGCCTCGCCGGGGTCTCTGGAAACACCATATATTTT.

The sample holds a few counts of this clone. In the same sample, other DNA sequences code for this CDR3. The chain's CDR3 is CASSQVTPGGKDEQYF. CDR3 nucleotides: TGTGCCAGCAGCCAAGTTACACCAGGGGGTAAGGACGAGCAGTACTTC. The gene calls are TRBV14 and TRBJ2-7; TRBD1 agrees at 7 bases. Germline V lookup: CDR1 SGHDN, CDR2 FVKESK. J was trimmed by 5 bases and V by 1 base; bases with no gene match: 11. The CDR3 contains 16 residues.

This rearrangement joins TRBV3-1 (or the pseudogene TRBV3-2) to TRBJ2-3; 9 bases map to TRBD1. Germline trimming cut 6 bases from V and 4 bases from J; bases unmatched to any gene: 5. CDR1 and CDR2 (germline): LGHDT, YNNKEL (reference sequence). The CDR3 covers 14 residues. Here the CDR3 reads CASRGTGRPDTQYF. Written as DNA, the CDR3 is TGTGCCAGCAGAGGGACAGGGCGCCCAGATACGCAGTATTTT.

This chain links TRBV27 with TRBJ1-6; tentatively, D is TRBD1 (6 bases). Germline CDR1 reads MNHEY; CDR2 reads SMNVEV (reference sequence). Trimming took off 4 bases at V and 0 bases at J, with 10 bases between the two ends. The length of the CDR3 is 16 residues. The CDR3: CASSYQGSSYNSPLHF. The CDR3 DNA reads TGTGCCAGCAGTTATCAGGGGAGCTCCTATAATTCACCCCTCCACTTT.

The chain joins TRBV6-4 to TRBJ2-6, with D possibly being TRBD2 (6 bases). Germline-derived CDR1 and CDR2 are MRHNA and SNTAGT. The CDR3 runs to 16 residues. V gave up 4 bases and J gave up 2 bases, with 12 bases separating them. CDR3: CASSVGGTTGANVLTF. DNA of the CDR3: TGTGCCAGCAGTGTCGGGGGAACGACTGGGGCCAACGTCCTGACTTTC.

This sequence joins TRBV9 and TRBJ2-1, with TRBD2 identical over 11 bases. The germline V gene encodes CDR1 SGDLS and CDR2 YYNGEE. The trim removed 3 bases at V and 6 bases at J, leaving 8 bases unmatched. The length of the CDR3 is 16 residues. The CDR3 DNA is TGTGCCAGCAGCGCCTCCGGGACTAGCGGACGCAATGAGCAGTTCTTC. Translated, it gives CASSASGTSGRNEQFF.

This chain joins TRBV6-5 and TRBJ1-4; 7 nucleotides agree with TRBD1. The CDR3 totals 15 residues. Germline values: CDR1 MNHEY, CDR2 SVGAGI. J gave up 5 bases and V 6 bases, and 9 bases lay outside the gene matches. The CDR3 sequence is CASRPRQGSNEKLFF. The CDR3 DNA reads TGTGCCAGCAGGCCTCGACAGGGCAGCAATGAAAAACTGTTTTTT.

The chain carries TRBV19 and TRBJ2-5, with D perhaps assigned TRBD1 or TRBD2 (5 bases each). The CDR3 runs to 16 residues. Germline loops: CDR1 LNHDA, CDR2 SQIVND (reference sequence). The V gene lost 4 bases and the J gene lost 4 bases, with 19 bases spanning the gap. The CDR3 sequence is CASSTSWAQGRETQYF. The CDR3 DNA sequence: TGTGCCAGTAGTACCTCGTGGGCCCAGGGACGAGAGACCCAGTACTTC.

V is TRBV6-2 or TRBV6-3 and J is TRBJ2-2; D is unclear. Germline values: CDR1 MNHEY, CDR2 SVGEGT. The CDR3 totals 13 residues. V lost 2 bases to trimming and J lost 3 bases, with 4 bases between them. The CDR3 spells CASSYRDTGELFF. CDR3 DNA sequence: TGTGCCAGCAGTTACAGGGACACCGGGGAGCTGTTTTTT.

The rearrangement joins TRBV27 to TRBJ2-5; TRBD2 might be the D (6 bases). This CDR3 region has 14 residues. CDR1 and CDR2 from the germline V gene are MNHEY and SMNVEV (reference sequence). Trimming stripped 8 bases from V and 1 base from J, with 14 bases between. The CDR3 nucleotides read TGTGCCAGCGGGCCGGGACTTTCCCAAGAGACCCAGTACTTC. Translating gives CASGPGLSQETQYF.

This clone was seen more than once but under ten times. The chain employs TRBV6-5 and TRBJ1-2; tentatively, D is TRBD1 (6 bases). This CDR3 region has 16 residues. Trimming cost V 2 bases and J 4 bases, with 17 bases left between them. Germline-derived CDR1 and CDR2 are MNHEY and SVGAGI. CDR3 loop: CASSYPVGGGVYGYTF. Here the CDR3 DNA reads TGTGCCAGCAGTTACCCCGTGGGCGGGGGCGTCTATGGCTACACCTTC.

This clone was seen just once. The J gene is TRBJ2-1, the V gene TRBV9; D is ambiguous. Germline assignment: CDR1 SGDLS and CDR2 YYNGEE. CDR3 length: 15 residues. The V end was cut by 4 bases, the J end by 7 bases, with 18 bases between. CDR3: CASSSQTKSRNEQFF. CDR3 DNA: TGTGCCAGCAGCTCCCAGACAAAGTCGCGGAATGAGCAGTTCTTC. Full variable domain (remainder filled in from reference TRBV9 and TRBJ2-1): DSGVTQTPKHLITATGQRVTLRCSPRSGDLSVYWYQQSLDQGLQFLIQYYNGEERAKGNILERFSAQQFPDLHSELNLSSLELGDSALYFCASSSQTKSRNEQFFGPGTRLTVL.

The chain uses TRBV5-4 and TRBJ2-4, with D possibly being TRBD1 or TRBD2 (6 bases each). The CDR3 covers 16 residues. Trimming cost V 0 bases and J 9 bases, with 19 bases left between them. Germline CDR1 SGHNT, CDR2 YYREEE (reference sequence). The CDR3 sequence: CASSLEQGSLGGIQYF. The DNA of the CDR3 is TGTGCCAGCAGCTTGGAACAGGGTTCCCTGGGGGGCATTCAGTACTTC.

This clone was seen only once. This chain links TRBV28 with TRBJ2-1; 10 nucleotides agree with TRBD2. The germline CDR1 and CDR2 sequences are MDHEN and SYDVKM. The V gene end was trimmed by 5 bases and the J gene end by 8 bases; junction bases not matched to a gene: 12. This CDR3 has 16 amino acids. CDR3 in DNA: TGTGCCAGCAGTCCCCTCGGGGCTAGCGGGAGCCATGAGCAGTTCTTC. It translates to CASSPLGASGSHEQFF.

The chain couples TRBV3-1 (or the pseudogene TRBV3-2) to TRBJ2-3; 7 bases are a match to TRBD2. Trimming at V came to 1 base and at J to 3 bases, leaving 13 bases not matched to a gene. This CDR3 has 18 residues. Germline values: CDR1 LGHDT, CDR2 YNNKEL (reference sequence). CDR3 DNA: TGTGCCAGCAGCCAAGGGCTTCGGCGGGAGAAAGGGACAGATACGCAGTATTTT. Its protein product is CASSQGLRREKGTDTQYF.

This chain connects TRBV11-2 to TRBJ2-2; D unresolved. Germline values: CDR1 SGHAT, CDR2 FQNNGV. Trimming left V 2 bases short and J 7 bases short, with 11 bases between. CDR3 length: 14 amino acids. The CDR3 nucleotides read TGTGCCAGCAGCTTATGGGGTCGAGGCGGGGAGCTGTTTTTT. Translation gives CASSLWGRGGELFF.

This clone occurred many times. The V call is TRBV7-9, the J call TRBJ2-1, with 8 bases matching TRBD2. The CDR3 loop spans 16 amino acids. Trimming removed 5 bases from V and 3 bases from J; junction bases left unmatched: 9. The germline V gene encodes CDR1 SEHNR and CDR2 FQNEAQ (reference sequence). This CDR3 reads CASSARLANNYNEQFF. In DNA form, the CDR3 reads TGTGCCAGCAGCGCCAGACTAGCGAACAACTACAATGAGCAGTTCTTC.

The rearrangement links TRBV5-1 to TRBJ2-3; D is ambiguous. Germline CDR1 is SGHRS and CDR2 is YFSETQ. The CDR3 runs 13 residues. V lost 2 bases and J lost 0, with 4 bases in between. As DNA, the CDR3 is TGCGCCAGCAGCTTAACTAGCACAGATACGCAGTATTTT. Translation gives CASSLTSTDTQYF.

The gene calls are TRBV18 and TRBJ2-7; the D is unclear. CDR1 KGHSH and CDR2 LQKENI come from the germline V gene. This CDR3 has 12 amino acids. Trimming shortened V by 4 bases and J by 3 bases, and 7 bases separated the two germline ends. The CDR3 nucleotides read TGTGCCAGCTCACGTACCATCTACGAGCAGTACTTC. Its translation is CASSRTIYEQYF.

This clone was picked up one time. The chain employs TRBV19 and TRBJ1-2, with TRBD1 matching 7 bases. The CDR3 is 16 residues long. V lost 5 bases to trimming and J lost 1 base; unmatched junction nucleotides: 10. Germline V gene sequence: CDR1 LNHDA, CDR2 SQIVND (reference sequence). CDR3: CASSARKTGINYGYTF. As DNA, the CDR3 is TGTGCCAGTAGTGCCCGGAAGACAGGGATTAACTATGGCTACACCTTC.

The gene calls are TRBV19 and TRBJ2-1; D perhaps matches TRBD2 (5 bases). The CDR3 sequence is 15 residues long. The V end lost 7 bases, the J end lost 0 bases, and 13 bases lay between the germline ends. CDR1 and CDR2 from the germline V gene are LNHDA and SQIVND (reference sequence). The CDR3 region is CASKEWESSYNEQFF. The CDR3 DNA is TGTGCCAGTAAGGAGTGGGAGAGCTCCTACAATGAGCAGTTCTTC.

The chain uses TRBV14 and TRBJ2-2; the D is unclear. With 2 bases removed from V and 5 bases from J, the gap between germline ends came to 24 bases. Looked up from germline, CDR1 is SGHDN and CDR2 is FVKESK. The CDR3 has 19 residues. Here the CDR3 reads CASSQWARRTGKGTGELFF. In DNA, the CDR3 is TGTGCCAGCAGCCAATGGGCACGGAGAACGGGTAAAGGGACCGGGGAGCTGTTTTTT.

The genes are TRBV5-1 and TRBJ2-1; possibly TRBD1 for D (5 bases). Trimming removed 0 bases from V and 16 bases from J, with 17 bases in between. The V gene's germline CDR1 is SGHRS and CDR2 YFSETQ. The CDR3 extends over 13 amino acids. CDR3 coding DNA: TGCGCCAGCAGCTTGGAGCAGGGCACCCCGGGCTTCTTC. Translated: CASSLEQGTPGFF. The variable domain in full, completed from reference TRBV5-1 and TRBJ2-1, reads KAGVTQTPRYLIKTRGQQVTLSCSPISGHRSVSWYQQTPGQGLQFLFEYFSETQRNKGNFPGRFSGRQFSNSRSEMNVSTLELGDSALYLCASSLEQGTPGFFGPGTRLTVL.